A selection of T cell receptor beta chains follows, all from one sample in a study of T cell responses to AZD1222 COVID-19 vaccine. The repertoire was sequenced with immunoSEQ multiplex PCR; TCRdb's copy has only in-frame clones and lacks some. The sample records around 130,000 clones, around 94% being singletons. Sequences were derived from peripheral blood, sampled on day 0 of AZD1222 vaccination. These receptors all stem from an adult in good health. CDR3s include the opening cysteine and the closing phenylalanine or tryptophan. A D gene is named only where the DNA matches it firmly. Clone size is shown for a subset of rows, as once, few, many or a class of expanded clone.

abundance: NA; d_gene: NA; j_gene: TRBJ2-3; v_gene: TRBV7-2; CDR3aa: CASRVGGSTDTQYF; CDR3nt: TGTGCCAGCAGGGTTGGGGGTTCCACAGATACGCAGTATTTT
abundance: once; d_gene: NA; j_gene: TRBJ1-5; v_gene: TRBV12-5; CDR3aa: CASGLVYVGASQPQHF; CDR3nt: TGTGCTAGTGGTTTGGTTTACGTGGGGGCTAGTCAGCCCCAGCATTTT
abundance: once; d_gene: TRBD1; j_gene: TRBJ1-5; v_gene: TRBV2; CDR3aa: CASGTGGSSQPQHF; CDR3nt: TGTGCCAGCGGGACAGGTGGTAGCAGTCAGCCCCAGCATTTT
abundance: NA; d_gene: TRBD2; j_gene: TRBJ2-7; v_gene: TRBV24-1; CDR3aa: CATSDLRQDPTSGHYEQYF; CDR3nt: TGTGCCACCAGTGACTTGAGACAGGACCCGACTAGCGGACACTACGAGCAGTACTTC
abundance: NA; d_gene: NA; j_gene: TRBJ2-3; v_gene: TRBV7-2; CDR3aa: CASSLGPAGLSTDTQYF; CDR3nt: TGTGCCAGCAGCTTAGGGCCAGCGGGCCTAAGCACAGATACGCAGTATTTT
abundance: NA; d_gene: NA; j_gene: TRBJ1-3; v_gene: TRBV21-1; CDR3aa: CASSGMDGRFGNTIYF; CDR3nt: TGTGCCAGCAGCGGGATGGACGGGAGATTTGGAAACACCATATATTTT
abundance: NA; d_gene: TRBD1; j_gene: TRBJ1-2; v_gene: TRBV28; CDR3aa: CASSFPGTGGFYGYTF; CDR3nt: TGTGCCAGCAGTTTCCCTGGGACAGGGGGCTTCTATGGCTACACCTTC
abundance: once; d_gene: NA; j_gene: TRBJ2-7; v_gene: TRBV6-5; CDR3aa: CASRRYEQYF; CDR3nt: TGTGCCAGCAGACGCTACGAGCAGTACTTC
abundance: NA; d_gene: NA; j_gene: TRBJ1-2; v_gene: TRBV21-1; CDR3aa: CASSKVLGGGYGYTF; CDR3nt: TGTGCCAGCAGCAAAGTCCTAGGAGGAGGCTATGGCTACACCTTC
abundance: NA; d_gene: NA; j_gene: TRBJ2-3; v_gene: TRBV4-1; CDR3aa: CASSQGLKTDTQYF; CDR3nt: TGCGCCAGCAGCCAAGGACTAAAGACCGATACGCAGTATTTT
abundance: NA; d_gene: NA; j_gene: TRBJ1-4; v_gene: TRBV5-1; CDR3aa: CASSLLSGSNEKLFF; CDR3nt: TGCGCCAGCAGCTTGTTATCGGGGAGTAATGAAAAACTGTTTTTT
abundance: NA; d_gene: NA; j_gene: TRBJ2-1; v_gene: TRBV19; CDR3aa: CASSLQEGDYNEQFF; CDR3nt: TGTGCCAGTAGTTTGCAGGAGGGAGACTACAATGAGCAGTTCTTC
abundance: NA; d_gene: TRBD1; j_gene: TRBJ1-1; v_gene: TRBV6-6; CDR3aa: CASSYGQGGNTEAFF; CDR3nt: TGTGCCAGCAGTTACGGACAGGGCGGGAACACTGAAGCTTTCTTT
abundance: NA; d_gene: NA; j_gene: TRBJ2-7; v_gene: TRBV15; CDR3aa: CATSSGPYEQYF; CDR3nt: TGTGCCACCAGCAGTGGGCCTTACGAGCAGTACTTC
abundance: NA; d_gene: NA; j_gene: TRBJ1-5; v_gene: TRBV4-1; CDR3aa: CASSQIWVNQPQHF; CDR3nt: TGCGCCAGCAGCCAAATTTGGGTCAATCAGCCCCAGCATTTT
abundance: NA; d_gene: NA; j_gene: TRBJ1-2; v_gene: TRBV7-2; CDR3aa: CATKWRQDYGYTF; CDR3nt: TGTGCCACCAAATGGAGGCAGGACTATGGCTACACCTTC
abundance: NA; d_gene: NA; j_gene: TRBJ1-2; v_gene: TRBV28; CDR3aa: CASSSSGLGYTF; CDR3nt: TGTGCCAGCAGTTCCTCCGGGCTTGGCTACACCTTC
abundance: NA; d_gene: NA; j_gene: TRBJ1-4; v_gene: TRBV4-1; CDR3aa: CASSLRVGGTLNEKLFF; CDR3nt: TGCGCCAGCAGCCTACGCGTAGGGGGGACCCTTAATGAAAAACTGTTTTTT
abundance: NA; d_gene: NA; j_gene: TRBJ1-1; v_gene: TRBV12-3/TRBV12-4; CDR3aa: CASSPLGVFEAFF; CDR3nt: TGTGCCAGCAGCCCACTAGGGGTCTTTGAAGCTTTCTTT
abundance: NA; d_gene: NA; j_gene: TRBJ1-1; v_gene: TRBV7-9; CDR3aa: CASSFQGLNTEAFF; CDR3nt: TGTGCCAGCAGCTTTCAGGGCTTGAACACTGAAGCTTTCTTT
abundance: NA; d_gene: NA; j_gene: TRBJ1-5; v_gene: TRBV30; CDR3aa: CAWSGQPQHF; CDR3nt: TGTGCCTGGAGTGGACAGCCCCAGCATTTT
abundance: NA; d_gene: NA; j_gene: TRBJ1-1; v_gene: TRBV18; CDR3aa: CASSPPGTGGRGTEAFF; CDR3nt: TGTGCCAGCTCACCACCGGGAACGGGGGGCCGAGGCACTGAAGCTTTCTTT
abundance: NA; d_gene: NA; j_gene: TRBJ1-3; v_gene: TRBV6-5; CDR3aa: CASRPPGTPGNTIYF; CDR3nt: TGTGCCAGCAGACCCCCCGGGACGCCTGGAAACACCATATATTTT
abundance: NA; d_gene: NA; j_gene: TRBJ2-1; v_gene: TRBV3-1/TRBV3-2; CDR3aa: CASSAARRGAYNEQFF; CDR3nt: TGTGCCAGCAGCGCAGCTAGGAGAGGGGCTTACAATGAGCAGTTCTTC
abundance: NA; d_gene: TRBD2; j_gene: TRBJ2-1; v_gene: TRBV5-8; CDR3aa: CASSPTSGVYNEQFF; CDR3nt: TGTGCCAGCAGTCCGACTAGCGGGGTCTACAATGAGCAGTTCTTC
abundance: NA; d_gene: NA; j_gene: TRBJ2-7; v_gene: TRBV19; CDR3aa: CASSIGHGGLFAYEQYF; CDR3nt: TGTGCCAGTAGTATAGGCCACGGAGGGTTGTTTGCCTACGAGCAGTACTTC
abundance: NA; d_gene: NA; j_gene: TRBJ1-3; v_gene: TRBV29-1; CDR3aa: CSVPGGGNTIYF; CDR3nt: TGCAGCGTTCCGGGAGGAGGAAACACCATATATTTT
abundance: once; d_gene: NA; j_gene: TRBJ1-5; v_gene: TRBV19; CDR3aa: CATTGGSNQPQHF; CDR3nt: TGTGCCACCACCGGGGGCTCCAATCAGCCCCAGCATTTT
abundance: NA; d_gene: NA; j_gene: TRBJ2-7; v_gene: TRBV5-1; CDR3aa: CASSLEVGYEQYF; CDR3nt: TGCGCCAGCAGCCTGGAGGTGGGCTACGAGCAGTACTTC
abundance: NA; d_gene: NA; j_gene: TRBJ1-1; v_gene: TRBV18; CDR3aa: CASSPRNTEAFF; CDR3nt: TGTGCCAGCTCACCACGGAACACTGAAGCTTTCTTT